The clone carrying this TCR beta chain was counted a few times. The data derive from a study of blood T cells in healthy people across ages. The overall study: Capture via template switching afforded approximately one barcoded beta molecule per two T cells.

Primed by a sample-barcoded 5' primer and a J-beta primer mix, a second PCR proceeded for roughly 7 to 12 cycles. TCRdb re-derived calls from the 5' RACE reads in MiXCR, one entry per CDR3 protein. The table shows around 1,800,000 distinct CDR3 sequences, with around 40% occurring only once. Trimming at V came to 6 bases and at J to 1 base, leaving 6 bases not matched to a gene. The CDR3 totals 16 residues. In germline, CDR1 is SGHVS, CDR2 FQNEAQ. Sequenced sample: blood. V gene TRBV7-8 combines with J gene TRBJ2-2; 9 bases are shared with TRBD2. The receptor's source is a human donor in good health. The CDR3 here is CASSPAGGLNTGELFF. The CDR3 coding sequence is TGTGCCAGCAGTCCGGCGGGGGGGCTGAACACCGGGGAGCTGTTTTTT. Complete variable domain (other parts from reference TRBV7-8 and TRBJ2-2): GAGVSQSPRYKVAKRGQDVALRCDPISGHVSLFWYQQALGQGPEFLTYFQNEAQLDKSGLPSDRFFAERPEGSVSTLKIQRTQQEDSAVYLCASSPAGGLNTGELFFGEGSRLTVL.